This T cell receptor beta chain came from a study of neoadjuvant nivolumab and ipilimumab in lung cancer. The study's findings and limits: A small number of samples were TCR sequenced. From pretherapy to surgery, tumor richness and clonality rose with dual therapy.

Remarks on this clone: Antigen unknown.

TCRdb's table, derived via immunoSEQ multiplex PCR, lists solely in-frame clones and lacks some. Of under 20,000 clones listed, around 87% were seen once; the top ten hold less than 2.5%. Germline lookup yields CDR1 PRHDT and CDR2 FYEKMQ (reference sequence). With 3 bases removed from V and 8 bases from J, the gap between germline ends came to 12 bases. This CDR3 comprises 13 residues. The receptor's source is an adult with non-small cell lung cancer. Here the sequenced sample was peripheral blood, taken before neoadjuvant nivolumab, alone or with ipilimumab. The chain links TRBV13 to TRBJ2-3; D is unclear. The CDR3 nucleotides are TGTGCCAGCAGCTTGTGGACGGACGGTACGCAGTATTTT. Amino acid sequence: CASSLWTDGTQYF.